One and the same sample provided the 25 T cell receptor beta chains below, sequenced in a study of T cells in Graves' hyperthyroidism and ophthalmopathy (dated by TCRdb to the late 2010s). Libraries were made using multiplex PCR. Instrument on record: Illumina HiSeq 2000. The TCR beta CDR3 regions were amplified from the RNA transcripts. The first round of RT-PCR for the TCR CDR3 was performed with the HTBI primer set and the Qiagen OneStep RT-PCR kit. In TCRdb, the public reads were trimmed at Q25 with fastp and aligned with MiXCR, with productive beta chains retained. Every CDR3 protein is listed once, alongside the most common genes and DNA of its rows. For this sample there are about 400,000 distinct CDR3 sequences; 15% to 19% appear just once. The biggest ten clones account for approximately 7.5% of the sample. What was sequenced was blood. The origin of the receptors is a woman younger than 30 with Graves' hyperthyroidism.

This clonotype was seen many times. The CDR3 reads CASSPQGASAYEQYF. In DNA form, the CDR3 reads TGTGCCAGCTCACCACAGGGGGCTAGTGCCTACGAGCAGTACTTC. The rearrangement joins TRBV18 to TRBJ2-7; 7 positions agree with TRBD1. The germline V gene encodes CDR1 KGHSH and CDR2 LQKENI. Trimming removed 1 base from V and 2 bases from J; junction bases left unmatched: 5. CDR3 length: 15 amino acids.

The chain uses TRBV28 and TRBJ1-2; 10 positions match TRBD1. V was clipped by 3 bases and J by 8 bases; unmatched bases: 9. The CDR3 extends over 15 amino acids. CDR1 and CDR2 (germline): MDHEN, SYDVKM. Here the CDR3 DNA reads TGTGCCAGCAGTTTCCTCCGGGACAGGGGTCGGGGCTACACCTTC. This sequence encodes CASSFLRDRGRGYTF.

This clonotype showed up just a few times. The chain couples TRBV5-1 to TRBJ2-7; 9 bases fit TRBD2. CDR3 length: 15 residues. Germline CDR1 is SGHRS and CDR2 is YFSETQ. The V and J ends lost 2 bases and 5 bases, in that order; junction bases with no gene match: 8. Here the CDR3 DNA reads TGCGCCAGCAGCTTTACGGCGGGACTAGCAAACGAGCAGTACTTC. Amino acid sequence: CASSFTAGLANEQYF.

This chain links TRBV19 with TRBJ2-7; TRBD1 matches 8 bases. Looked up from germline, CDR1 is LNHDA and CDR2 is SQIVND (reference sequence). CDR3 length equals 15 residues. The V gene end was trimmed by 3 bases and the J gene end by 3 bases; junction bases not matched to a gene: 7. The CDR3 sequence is CASSIGDRGSYEQYF. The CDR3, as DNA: TGTGCCAGTAGTATTGGAGACAGGGGAAGCTACGAGCAGTACTTC.

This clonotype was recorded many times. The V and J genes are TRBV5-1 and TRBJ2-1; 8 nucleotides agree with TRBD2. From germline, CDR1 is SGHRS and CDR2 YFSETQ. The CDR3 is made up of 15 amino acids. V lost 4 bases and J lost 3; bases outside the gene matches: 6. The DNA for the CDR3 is TGCGCCAGCAGCCCGCGGGGGGACGACTACAATGAGCAGTTCTTC. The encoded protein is CASSPRGDDYNEQFF.

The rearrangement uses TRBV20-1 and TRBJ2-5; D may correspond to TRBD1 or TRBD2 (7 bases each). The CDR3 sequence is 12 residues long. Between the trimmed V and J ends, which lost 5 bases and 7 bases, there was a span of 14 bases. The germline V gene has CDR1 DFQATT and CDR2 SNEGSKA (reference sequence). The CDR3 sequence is CSALGGGGTQYF. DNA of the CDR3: TGCAGTGCTTTGGGAGGGGGCGGGACCCAGTACTTC.

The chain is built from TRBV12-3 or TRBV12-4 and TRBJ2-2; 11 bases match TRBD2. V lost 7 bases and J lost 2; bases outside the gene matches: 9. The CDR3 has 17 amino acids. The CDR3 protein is CASNPGTSGPNTGELFF. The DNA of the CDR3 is TGTGCCAGCAATCCCGGGACTAGCGGCCCCAACACCGGGGAGCTGTTTTTT.

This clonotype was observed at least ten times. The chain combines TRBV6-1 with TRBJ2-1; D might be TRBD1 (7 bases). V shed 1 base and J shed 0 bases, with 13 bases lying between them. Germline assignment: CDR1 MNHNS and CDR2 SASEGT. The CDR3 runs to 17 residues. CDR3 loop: CASSEEQGGSSYNEQFF. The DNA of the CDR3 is TGTGCCAGCAGTGAAGAGCAGGGGGGCAGCTCCTACAATGAGCAGTTCTTC.

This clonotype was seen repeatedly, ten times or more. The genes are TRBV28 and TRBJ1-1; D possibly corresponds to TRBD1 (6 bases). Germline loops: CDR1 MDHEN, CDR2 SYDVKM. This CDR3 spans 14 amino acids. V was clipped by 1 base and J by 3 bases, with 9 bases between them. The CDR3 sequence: CASSLFGGHTEAFF. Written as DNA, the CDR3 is TGTGCCAGCAGTTTATTTGGGGGGCACACTGAAGCTTTCTTT.

The CDR3 is CATATSGGSVLFQTGELFF. CDR3 nucleotide sequence: TGTGCCACCGCGACTAGCGGGGGGTCTGTCCTGTTCCAAACCGGGGAGCTGTTTTTT. The chain employs TRBV19 and TRBJ2-2; 13 nucleotides line up with TRBD2. CDR1 is LNHDA and CDR2 is SQIVND in the germline V gene (reference sequence). V was pared by 10 bases and J by 5 bases, with 19 bases of the junction left unmatched. The CDR3 has 19 amino acids.

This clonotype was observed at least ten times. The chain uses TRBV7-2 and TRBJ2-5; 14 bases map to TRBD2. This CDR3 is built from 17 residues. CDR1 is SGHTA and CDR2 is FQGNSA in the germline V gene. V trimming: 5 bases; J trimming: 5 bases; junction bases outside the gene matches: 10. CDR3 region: CASSAVEGLAGAETQYF. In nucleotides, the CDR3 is TGTGCCAGCAGCGCCGTAGAGGGACTAGCGGGAGCGGAGACCCAGTACTTC.

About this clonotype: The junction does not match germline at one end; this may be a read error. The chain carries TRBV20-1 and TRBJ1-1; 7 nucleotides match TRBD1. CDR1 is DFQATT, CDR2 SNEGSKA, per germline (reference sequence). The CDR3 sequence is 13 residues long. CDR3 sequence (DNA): TGCAGTGCTCAAGGGGGCCCGAACACTGAAGCTTTCTTC. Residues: CSAQGGPNTEAFF.

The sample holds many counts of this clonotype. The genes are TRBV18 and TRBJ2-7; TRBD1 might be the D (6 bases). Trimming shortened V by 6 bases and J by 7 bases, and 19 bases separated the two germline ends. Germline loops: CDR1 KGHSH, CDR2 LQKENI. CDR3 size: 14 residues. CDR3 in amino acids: CASSPRDTGGEQYF. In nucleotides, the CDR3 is TGTGCCAGCTCGCCCCGGGACACTGGCGGGGAGCAGTACTTC.

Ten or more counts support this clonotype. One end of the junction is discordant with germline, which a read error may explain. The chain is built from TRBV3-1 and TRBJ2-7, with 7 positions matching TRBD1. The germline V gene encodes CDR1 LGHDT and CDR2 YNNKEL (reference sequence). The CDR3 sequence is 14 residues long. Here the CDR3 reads CASSSRDSLNEPYF. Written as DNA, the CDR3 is TGTGCCAGCAGCTCCCGGGACAGCCTCAACGAGCCGTACTTC.

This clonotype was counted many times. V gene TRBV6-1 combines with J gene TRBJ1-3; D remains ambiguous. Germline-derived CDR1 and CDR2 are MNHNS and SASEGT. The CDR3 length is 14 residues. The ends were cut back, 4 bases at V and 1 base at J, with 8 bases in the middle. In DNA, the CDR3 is TGTGCCAGCAGTGTCGTCGGGTCTGGAAACACCATATATTTT. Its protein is CASSVVGSGNTIYF.

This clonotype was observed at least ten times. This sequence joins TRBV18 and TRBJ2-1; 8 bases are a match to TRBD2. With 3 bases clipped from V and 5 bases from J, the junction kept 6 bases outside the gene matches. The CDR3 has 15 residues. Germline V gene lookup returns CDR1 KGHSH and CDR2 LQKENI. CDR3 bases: TGTGCCAGCTCACCGGGGGTAGCGGGAAACAATGAGCAGTTCTTC. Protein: CASSPGVAGNNEQFF.

The DNA for the CDR3 is TGTGCCAGCAGCTCCAGACAGGGACTAGCGGAACGGGGATTGTCTCTGGGCGAGGCCCAGTACTTC. As protein: CASSSRQGLAERGLSLGEAQYF. The gene calls are TRBV11-2 and TRBJ2-5; 11 nucleotides match TRBD2. CDR1 SGHAT and CDR2 FQNNGV come from the germline V gene. The CDR3 has 22 residues. The J segment lost 9 bases and the V segment lost 4 bases, leaving 31 bases of the junction unmatched.

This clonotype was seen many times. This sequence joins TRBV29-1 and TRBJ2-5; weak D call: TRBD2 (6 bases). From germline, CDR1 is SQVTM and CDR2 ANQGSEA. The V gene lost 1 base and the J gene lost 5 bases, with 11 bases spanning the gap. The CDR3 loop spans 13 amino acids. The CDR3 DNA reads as TGCAGCGTTGAAGTGGCGGGAATGGAGACCCAGTACTTC. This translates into CSVEVAGMETQYF.

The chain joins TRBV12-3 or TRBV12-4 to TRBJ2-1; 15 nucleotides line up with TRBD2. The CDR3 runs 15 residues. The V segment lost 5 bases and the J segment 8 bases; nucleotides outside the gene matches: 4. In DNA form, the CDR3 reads TGTGCCAGCAGTGGTGGACTAGCGGGGGGGGATGAGCAGTTCTTC. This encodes CASSGGLAGGDEQFF.

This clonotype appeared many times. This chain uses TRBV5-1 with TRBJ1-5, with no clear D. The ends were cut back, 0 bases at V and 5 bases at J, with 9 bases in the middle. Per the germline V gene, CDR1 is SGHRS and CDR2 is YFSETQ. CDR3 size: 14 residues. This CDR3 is CASSLAGPDQPQHF. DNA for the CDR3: TGCGCCAGCAGCTTGGCTGGACCCGATCAGCCCCAGCATTTT.

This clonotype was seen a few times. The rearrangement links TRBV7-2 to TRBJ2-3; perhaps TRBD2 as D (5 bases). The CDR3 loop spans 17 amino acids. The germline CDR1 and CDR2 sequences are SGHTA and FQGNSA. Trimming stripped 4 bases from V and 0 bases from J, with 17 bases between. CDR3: CASSSKRTATSTDTQYF. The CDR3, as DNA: TGTGCCAGCAGCTCCAAGCGGACTGCTACTAGCACAGATACGCAGTATTTT.

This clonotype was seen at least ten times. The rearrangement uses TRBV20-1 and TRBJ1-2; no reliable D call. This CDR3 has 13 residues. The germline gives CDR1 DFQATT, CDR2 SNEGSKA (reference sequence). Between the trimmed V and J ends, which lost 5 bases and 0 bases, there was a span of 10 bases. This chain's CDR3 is CSAGTPSNYGYTF. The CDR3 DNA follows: TGCAGTGCTGGAACACCTTCTAACTATGGCTACACCTTC.

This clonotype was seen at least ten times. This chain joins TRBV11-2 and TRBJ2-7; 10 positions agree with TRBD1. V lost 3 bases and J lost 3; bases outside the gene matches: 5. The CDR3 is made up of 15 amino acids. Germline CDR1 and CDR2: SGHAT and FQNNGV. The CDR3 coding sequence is TGTGCCAGCAGCTTGGGGGACAGGGGAGACTACGAGCAGTACTTC. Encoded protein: CASSLGDRGDYEQYF.

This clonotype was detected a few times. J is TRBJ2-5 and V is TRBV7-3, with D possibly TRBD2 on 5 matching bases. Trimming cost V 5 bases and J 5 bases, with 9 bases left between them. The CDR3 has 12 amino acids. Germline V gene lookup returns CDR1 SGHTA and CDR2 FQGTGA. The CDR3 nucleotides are TGTGCCAGCAGCAGACCGGGGGAGACCCAGTACTTC. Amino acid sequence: CASSRPGETQYF.

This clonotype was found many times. In DNA, the CDR3 is TGTGCCAGCAGCGTAGAATTCAAGTGCCTCCAGGCCTACGAGCAGTACTTC. Residues: CASSVEFKCLQAYEQYF. The genes are TRBV9 and TRBJ2-7; D is ambiguous. Germline V gene lookup returns CDR1 SGDLS and CDR2 YYNGEE. The ends were cut back, 0 bases at V and 2 bases at J, with 18 bases in the middle. The CDR3 covers 17 residues.